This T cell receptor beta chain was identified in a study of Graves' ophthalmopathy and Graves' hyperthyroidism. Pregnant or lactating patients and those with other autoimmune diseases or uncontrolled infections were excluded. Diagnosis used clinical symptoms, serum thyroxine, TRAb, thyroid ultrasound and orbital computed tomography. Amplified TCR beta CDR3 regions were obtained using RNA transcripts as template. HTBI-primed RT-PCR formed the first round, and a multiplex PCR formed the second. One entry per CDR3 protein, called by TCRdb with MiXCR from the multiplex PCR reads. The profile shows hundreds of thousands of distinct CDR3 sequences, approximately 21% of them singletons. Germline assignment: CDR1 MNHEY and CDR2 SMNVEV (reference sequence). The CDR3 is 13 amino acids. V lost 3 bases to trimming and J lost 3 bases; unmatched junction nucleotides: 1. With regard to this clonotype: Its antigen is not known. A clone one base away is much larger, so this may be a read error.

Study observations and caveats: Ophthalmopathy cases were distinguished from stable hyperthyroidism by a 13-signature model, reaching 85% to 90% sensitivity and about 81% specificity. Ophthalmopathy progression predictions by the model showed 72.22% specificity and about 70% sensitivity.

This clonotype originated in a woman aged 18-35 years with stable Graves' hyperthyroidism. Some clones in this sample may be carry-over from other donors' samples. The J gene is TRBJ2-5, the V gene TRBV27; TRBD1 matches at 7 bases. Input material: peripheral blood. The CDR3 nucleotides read TGTGCCAGCAGTTTTACAGGGGAAGAGACCCAGTACTTC. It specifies CASSFTGEETQYF.